The clone carrying this T cell receptor beta chain was seen many times. Antigen specificity is unknown. This specimen belongs to a study of T cells in Graves' hyperthyroidism and ophthalmopathy. The study, taken as a whole, reports: Researchers found most expanded thyroid clonotypes above 0.001 in blood as well.

It was RNA transcripts that yielded the amplified TCR beta CDR3 regions. First-round RT-PCR targeting the TCR CDR3 was performed with the HTBI primer set. Via MiXCR, TCRdb re-called the multiplex PCR reads, giving one row per CDR3 protein. Among hundreds of thousands of distinct CDR3 sequences, more than 15% were seen once, and the ten largest hold 2.5% to 4%. Patients with ophthalmopathy all had a Clinical Activity Score of at least 3, a NOSPECS grade of at least 4 and duration under 3 months. Uncontrolled infections, other autoimmune diseases, pregnancy or lactation led to exclusion of patients. The sequencing sample was made of blood. The receptor was derived from a woman aged 40 to 50 with Graves' ophthalmopathy.

In nucleotides, the CDR3 is TGCAGTGCCATGAGATTGAGGGCCTCAGAGACCCAGTACTTC. As protein: CSAMRLRASETQYF. This chain connects TRBV20-1 to TRBJ2-5; the D gene is possibly TRBD2 (5 bases). V shed 6 bases and J shed 4 bases, with 18 bases lying between them. The CDR3 is 14 residues long. Germline loops: CDR1 DFQATT, CDR2 SNEGSKA (reference sequence).